This TCR beta chain was captured by sequencing in a study of blood T cells in healthy people across ages. V was pared by 5 bases and J by 3 bases, with 17 bases between. The CDR3 is made up of 15 amino acids. Germline CDR1 and CDR2: LGHDT and YNNKEL (reference sequence). Alongside a J-beta primer mix, a sample-barcoded 5' primer served in a second PCR lasting about 7 to 11 cycles. TCRdb reprocessed the 5' RACE reads via MiXCR and lists one record per CDR3 protein. Of fewer than 950,000 distinct CDR3 sequences in the sample, 50% to 65% are singletons; the top ten hold about two fifths. This TCR came from a man aged 80 or over in good health. Material for sequencing was blood. V usage is TRBV3-1 and J usage is TRBJ2-7; D is ambiguous. As DNA, the CDR3 is TGTGCCAGCAGCGCCCAATGGGCCACAAACTACGAGCAGTACTTC. Translation: CASSAQWATNYEQYF.